The clone carrying this TCR beta chain was found a few times. Antigen: not known. This record belongs to a study of chemoradiotherapy in HPV16-positive cancers. Broader study findings: Non-HPV-specific T cells did not expand in tumors during treatment, whereas candidate HPV-specific clones and E7-related motifs did. HPV-responsive T-cell expansion during chemoradiotherapy was linked to improved recurrence-free survival in HPV16-positive patients.

The method was immunoSEQ multiplex PCR; TCRdb's version includes in-frame clones alone and lacks a portion of them. The table shows 3,300 or so clones, with 71% occurring only once. Over chemoradiotherapy, repertoires were sampled more than once. The CDR3 covers 14 residues. The biological material was taken from a patient who underwent chemoradiotherapy. The source of this sequence is a human donor with HPV-associated anogenital cancer. The chain is built from TRBV21-1 and TRBJ2-1; the tabulated D call, TRBD2, remains unverified against the DNA. TRBV21-1 is an annotated pseudogene. CDR3 sequence: CASSKDLRSHEQFF. The CDR3 nucleotides are TGTGCCAGCAGCAAAGATCTGCGATCGCATGAGCAGTTCTTC.